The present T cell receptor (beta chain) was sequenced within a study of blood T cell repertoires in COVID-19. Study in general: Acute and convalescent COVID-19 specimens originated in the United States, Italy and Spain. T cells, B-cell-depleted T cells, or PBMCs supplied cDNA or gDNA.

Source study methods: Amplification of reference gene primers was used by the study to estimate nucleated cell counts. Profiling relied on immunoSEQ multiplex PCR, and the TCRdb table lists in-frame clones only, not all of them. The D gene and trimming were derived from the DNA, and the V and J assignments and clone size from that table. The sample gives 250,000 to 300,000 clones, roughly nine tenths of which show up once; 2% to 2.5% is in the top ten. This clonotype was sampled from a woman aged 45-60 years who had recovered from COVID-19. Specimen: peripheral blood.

The CDR3 DNA follows: TGTGCCAGAAGGACTAGCGGGAGGGCGACTAAAAGAGCAGATACGCAGTATTTT. This encodes CARRTSGRATKRADTQYF. This chain links TRBV5-3 with TRBJ2-3; 14 bases fit TRBD2. TRBV5-3 is sorted into the ORF group, with uncertain function. This CDR3 is built from 18 residues. Trimming took 5 bases from V and 4 from J; bases not matched to a gene: 12.